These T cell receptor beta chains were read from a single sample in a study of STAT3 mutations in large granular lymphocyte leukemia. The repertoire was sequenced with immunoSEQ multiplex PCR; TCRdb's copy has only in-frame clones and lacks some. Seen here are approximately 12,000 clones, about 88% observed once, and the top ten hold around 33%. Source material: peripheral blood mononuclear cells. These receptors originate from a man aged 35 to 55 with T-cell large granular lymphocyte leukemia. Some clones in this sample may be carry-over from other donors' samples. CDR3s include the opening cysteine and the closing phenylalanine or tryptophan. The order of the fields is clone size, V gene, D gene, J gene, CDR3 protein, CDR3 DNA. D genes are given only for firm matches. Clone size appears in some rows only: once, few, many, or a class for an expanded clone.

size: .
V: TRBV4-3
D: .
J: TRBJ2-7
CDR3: CASSQDRRTYEQYF
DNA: TGCGCCAGCAGCCAAGACAGACGAACCTACGAGCAGTACTTC

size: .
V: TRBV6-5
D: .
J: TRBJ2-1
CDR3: CASMSSYNEQFF
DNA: TGTGCCAGCATGAGCTCCTACAATGAGCAGTTCTTC

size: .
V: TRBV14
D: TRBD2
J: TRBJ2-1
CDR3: CASSSLRGGAYNEQFF
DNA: TGTGCCAGCAGCTCTCTCCGGGGGGGTGCCTACAATGAGCAGTTCTTC

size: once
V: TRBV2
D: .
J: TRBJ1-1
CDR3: CANSRDRNTEAFF
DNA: TGTGCCAACTCCAGAGACAGAAACACTGAAGCTTTCTTT

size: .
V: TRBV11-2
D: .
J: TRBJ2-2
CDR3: CASSLVQSGELFF
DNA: TGTGCCAGCAGCTTAGTCCAGTCCGGGGAGCTGTTTTTT

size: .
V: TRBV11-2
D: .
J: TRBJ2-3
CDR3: CASSHLDTQYF
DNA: TGTGCCAGCAGCCACTTGGATACGCAGTATTTT

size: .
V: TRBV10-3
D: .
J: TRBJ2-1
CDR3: CAISEYRGAGQFF
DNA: TGTGCCATCAGTGAGTATCGCGGGGCTGGGCAGTTCTTC

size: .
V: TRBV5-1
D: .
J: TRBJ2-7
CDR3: CASSKDSGPVF
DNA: TGCGCCAGCAGCAAGGACAGTGGGCCCGTCTTC

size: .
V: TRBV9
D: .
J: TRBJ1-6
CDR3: CASSVEAFLGNSPLHF
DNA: TGTGCCAGCAGCGTAGAGGCCTTCCTAGGGAATTCACCCCTCCACTTT

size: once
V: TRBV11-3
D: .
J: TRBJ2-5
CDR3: CASSASAGADFETQYF
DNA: TGTGCCAGCAGCGCCTCCGCGGGGGCAGATTTCGAGACCCAGTACTTC

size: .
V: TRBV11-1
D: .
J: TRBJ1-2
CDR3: CASSTNGGAERYTF
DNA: TGTGCCAGCAGCACCAACGGCGGGGCAGAGCGCTACACCTTC

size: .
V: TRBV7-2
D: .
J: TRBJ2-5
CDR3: CASNPHGFQETQYF
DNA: TGTGCCAGCAACCCGCACGGCTTCCAAGAGACCCAGTACTTC

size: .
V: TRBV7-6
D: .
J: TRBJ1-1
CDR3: CASTPERGTEAFF
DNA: TGTGCCAGCACCCCAGAACGGGGGACTGAAGCTTTCTTT

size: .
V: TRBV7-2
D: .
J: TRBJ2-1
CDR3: CASSLYGDNEQFF
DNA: TGTGCCAGCAGCTTATACGGGGACAATGAGCAGTTCTTC

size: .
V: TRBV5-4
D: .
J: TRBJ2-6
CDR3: CASSLEGLSGANVLTF
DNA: TGTGCCAGCAGCTTGGAGGGTCTTTCTGGGGCCAACGTCCTGACTTTC